Listed below are T cell receptor beta chains from one sample, sequenced in a study of blood T cell repertoires in COVID-19. The repertoire was sequenced with immunoSEQ multiplex PCR; TCRdb's copy has only in-frame clones and lacks some. The table records roughly 190,000 clones, 70% to 90% of them present only once. Sequencing input: peripheral blood. Receptor source: a man in his 60s with active or convalescent COVID-19. CDR3s leave out the opening cysteine and the closing phenylalanine or tryptophan.

v_call,j_call,cdr3_aa
TRBV2,TRBJ2-1,ASSRRTYNEQF
TRBV4-1,TRBJ1-6,ASSPQSSSYNSPLH
TRBV4-1,TRBJ2-5,ASRRFGQGAETQY
TRBV25-1,TRBJ1-4,ASSIGGGEKLF
TRBV6-5,TRBJ1-4,ASRRDRVNEKLF
TRBV7-2,TRBJ1-6,ASSLSGQHNSPLH
TRBV10-3,TRBJ2-3,AISDQRGATDTQY
TRBV5-1,TRBJ1-3,ASSSQGSGNTIY
TRBV5-6,TRBJ1-1,ASSWHKNTEAF
TRBV19,TRBJ2-1,ASSMTTGNEQF
TRBV20-1,TRBJ1-6,SAKGNSPLH
TRBV24-1,TRBJ2-1,ATSDNRGGALNEQF
TRBV7-9,TRBJ2-3,ASSSSATDTQY
TRBV10-3,TRBJ1-1,AISEFGDSNTEAF
TRBV6-4,TRBJ1-2,ASARTGGAYGYT
TRBV20-1,TRBJ2-7,SAAGAYEQY
TRBV25-1,TRBJ1-4,ASSDPGQGGEKLF
TRBV18,TRBJ1-5,ASSPDIYQPQH
TRBV9,TRBJ2-1,ASSVPGLADTSSYNEQF
TRBV7-9,TRBJ1-4,ASSLRKNEKLF
TRBV18,TRBJ2-5,ASSPGTGVRKTQY
TRBV9,TRBJ2-1,ASSVDLDLPYNEQF
TRBV5-6,TRBJ2-7,ASSFRDRDYEQY
TRBV18,TRBJ1-5,ASSMLQADQPQH
TRBV9,TRBJ1-5,ASSVGQGGQPQH
TRBV6-5,TRBJ1-2,ASSSSGTGRYGYT
TRBV20-1,TRBJ1-5,SASSGTVNQPQH
TRBV5-4,TRBJ2-1,AAAGLAGGYNEQF
TRBV2,TRBJ2-7,ASKVGGSSYEQY
TRBV3-1/TRBV3-2,TRBJ2-1,ASSQEGGGQF
TRBV6-1,TRBJ2-7,ASSENSGQPAYEQY
TRBV6-5,TRBJ1-1,ASFRDRGTEAF